What follows are 15 T cell receptor beta chains derived from one specimen sequenced in a study of blood T cell repertoires in COVID-19 (dated by TCRdb to the early 2020s). Library creation used the immunoSEQ multiplex PCR assay. Here the immuneACCESS table is served through TCRdb, limited to in-frame sequences with V and J called. Missing clones are a known gap in these copies; in checked studies unresolved V genes cover under half, and the rest lacks a known reason. Counted in this sample were roughly 350,000 clones; more than 75% of them appeared once. The biggest ten clones account for just under 6.5% of the sample. Sequences were obtained from peripheral blood. The receptors here all came from a woman in her forties or fifties with COVID-19, enrolled during active disease.

This chain uses TRBV9 with TRBJ2-3, with D hard to call. Germline-derived CDR1 and CDR2 are SGDLS and YYNGEE. There are 13 residues in the CDR3. V gave up 1 base and J gave up 0 bases, with 3 bases separating them. Written as DNA, the CDR3 is TGTGCCAGCAGCGTACTTAGCACAGATACGCAGTATTTT. Its protein product is CASSVLSTDTQYF.

V is TRBV9 and J is TRBJ2-1; tentatively, D is TRBD1 (6 bases). Germline values: CDR1 SGDLS, CDR2 YYNGEE. This CDR3 is 16 amino acids long. Trimming took 2 bases from V and 4 from J, leaving 16 bases between them. The CDR3 region has the DNA TGTGCCAGCAGCGTGAGCCCACAGGGACAATACAATGAGCAGTTCTTC. It translates to CASSVSPQGQYNEQFF.

The CDR3 loop reads CASTPKSAVKLGGTEAFF. The CDR3 DNA is TGTGCCAGTACCCCGAAATCGGCCGTTAAACTCGGGGGCACTGAAGCTTTCTTT. The rearrangement links TRBV19 to TRBJ1-1; possible D gene TRBD1, 5 bases. Looked up from germline, CDR1 is LNHDA and CDR2 is SQIVND (reference sequence). There are 18 residues in the CDR3. Trimming pared 7 bases from V and 4 bases from J, leaving 28 bases between.

This chain links TRBV2 with TRBJ1-4; 8 positions match TRBD1. V shed 6 bases and J 10 bases; nucleotides not matched to a gene: 7. From germline, CDR1 is SNHLY and CDR2 FYNNEI. The CDR3 totals 13 residues. The CDR3, as DNA: TGTGCCAGCAGCGGACAGGGTTTGGCAAAACTGTTTTTT. Protein sequence: CASSGQGLAKLFF.

This clone was seen just once. The chain links TRBV15 to TRBJ1-5; TRBD1 might be the D (5 bases). CDR3 length: 13 amino acids. Germline CDR1 and CDR2: LNHNV and YYDKDF (reference sequence). V gave up 7 bases and J gave up 0 bases, with 7 bases separating them. CDR3 DNA sequence: TGTGCCACCAAGCAGGGTAGCAATCAGCCCCAGCATTTT. Translating it yields CATKQGSNQPQHF.

This chain uses TRBV7-2 with TRBJ2-1, with 7 bases identical to TRBD1. The CDR3 contains 15 residues. Trimming at V came to 5 bases and at J to 9 bases, leaving 13 bases not matched to a gene. The V gene's germline CDR1 is SGHTA and CDR2 FQGNSA. The DNA of the CDR3 is TGTGCCAGCAGCCGCCCCTCCCACAGGGGCGGTGAGCAGTTCTTC. Its translation: CASSRPSHRGGEQFF.

V is TRBV20-1 and J is TRBJ2-2; maybe TRBD2 (5 bases). This CDR3 is built from 16 residues. CDR1 is DFQATT, CDR2 SNEGSKA, per germline (reference sequence). Trimming took 3 bases from V and 0 from J, leaving 14 bases between them. The CDR3 sequence is CSASKFSGTNTGELFF. As DNA, the CDR3 is TGCAGTGCTAGTAAGTTCAGCGGCACGAACACCGGGGAGCTGTTTTTT.

V is TRBV6-1 and J is TRBJ2-1, with 8 positions matching TRBD1. Germline V lookup: CDR1 MNHNS, CDR2 SASEGT. V was pared by 2 bases and J by 8 bases, with 2 bases of the junction left unmatched. The CDR3 sequence is 13 residues long. Here the CDR3 reads CASSEQGADEQFF. The CDR3 DNA is TGTGCCAGCAGTGAACAGGGGGCAGATGAGCAGTTCTTC.

The chain joins TRBV5-1 to TRBJ2-3; 7 nucleotides match TRBD1. CDR1 and CDR2 (germline): SGHRS, YFSETQ. The CDR3 is 14 residues long. The V segment lost 0 bases and the J segment 5 bases; nucleotides outside the gene matches: 3. CDR3 nucleotides: TGCGCCAGCAGCTTGGATAGGGGGCAAGATACGCAGTATTTT. It is translated as CASSLDRGQDTQYF.

The V gene is TRBV7-2, the J gene TRBJ2-7; TRBD2 matches at 8 bases. This CDR3 is built from 14 residues. CDR1 is SGHTA and CDR2 is FQGNSA in the germline V gene. Trimming took 7 bases from V and 4 from J; bases not matched to a gene: 9. The CDR3 sequence: CASTDSGNFYEQYF. CDR3 bases: TGTGCCAGCACAGATAGCGGGAACTTTTACGAGCAGTACTTC.

This clone was seen more than once but under ten times. This rearrangement joins TRBV29-1 to TRBJ2-7; weak D call: TRBD2 (6 bases). This CDR3 comprises 14 residues. In germline, CDR1 is SQVTM, CDR2 ANQGSEA. With 3 bases removed from V and 3 bases from J, the gap between germline ends came to 15 bases. This CDR3 is CSVEGGSGGYEQYF. CDR3 coding DNA: TGCAGCGTTGAGGGGGGTAGCGGAGGCTACGAGCAGTACTTC.

The rearrangement joins TRBV27 to TRBJ2-6, with 11 positions matching TRBD1. V shed 1 base and J 0 bases; nucleotides not matched to a gene: 2. Germline V gives CDR1 MNHEY, CDR2 SMNVEV (reference sequence). The CDR3 spans 18 residues. DNA for the CDR3: TGTGCCAGCAGTTTATGGGACAGGGGGTCCTCTGGGGCCAACGTCCTGACTTTC. Protein product: CASSLWDRGSSGANVLTF.

V usage is TRBV12-3 or TRBV12-4 and J usage is TRBJ2-1, with D perhaps matching TRBD2 (5 bases). The CDR3 spans 13 residues. Trimming cost V 4 bases and J 3 bases, with 7 bases left between them. The CDR3 protein is CASSSDYYNEQFF. Written as DNA, the CDR3 is TGTGCCAGCAGTTCCGACTACTACAATGAGCAGTTCTTC.

The gene calls are TRBV19 and TRBJ1-1; no clear D gene. Per the germline V gene, CDR1 is LNHDA and CDR2 is SQIVND (reference sequence). This CDR3 contains 15 residues. Trimming cost V 1 base and J 7 bases, with 16 bases left between them. CDR3 region: CASSIAGRSGNEAFF. CDR3 in DNA: TGTGCCAGTAGTATAGCAGGCAGGTCGGGGAATGAAGCTTTCTTT. Filled out from reference TRBV19 and TRBJ1-1, the complete variable domain reads DGGITQSPKYLFRKEGQNVTLSCEQNLNHDAMYWYRQDPGQGLRLIYYSQIVNDFQKGDIAEGYSVSREKKESFPLTVTSAQKNPTAFYLCASSIAGRSGNEAFFGQGTRLTVV.

The genes are TRBV30 and TRBJ2-5; tentatively, D is TRBD2 (5 bases). Trimming took off 2 bases at V and 13 bases at J, with 14 bases between the two ends. CDR3 length: 11 amino acids. Looked up from germline, CDR1 is GTSNPN and CDR2 is SVGIG (reference sequence). CDR3 sequence: CAWSKTGIRYF. CDR3 sequence (DNA): TGTGCCTGGAGTAAGACCGGGATTCGGTACTTC.